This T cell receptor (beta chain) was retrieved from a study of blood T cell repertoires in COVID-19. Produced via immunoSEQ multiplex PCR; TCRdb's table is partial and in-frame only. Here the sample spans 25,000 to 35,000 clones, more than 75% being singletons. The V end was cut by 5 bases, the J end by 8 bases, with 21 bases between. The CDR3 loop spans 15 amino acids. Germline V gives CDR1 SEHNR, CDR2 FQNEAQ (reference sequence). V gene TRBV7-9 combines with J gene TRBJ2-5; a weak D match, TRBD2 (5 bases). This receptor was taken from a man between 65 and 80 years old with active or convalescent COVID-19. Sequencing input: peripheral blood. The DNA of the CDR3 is TGTGCCAGCAGCGCCGATGGACTGACGGCCGGTACCCAGTACTTC. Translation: CASSADGLTAGTQYF.